This is a list of T cell receptor beta chains from one sample in a study of post-analysis software for immune sequencing data. TCRdb reanalysed the PCR reads using MiXCR and keeps one entry per CDR3 protein. The repertoire includes around 770,000 distinct CDR3 sequences, 46% of them detected once, and roughly 4.9% sits in the top ten. The sequenced sample was blood. The receptors stem from a girl aged 5-17 years with multiple sclerosis. Both conserved end residues are part of each CDR3. Each record gives: V gene, CDR3 length, J gene, CDR3 protein.

v_gene: TRBV15
len: 15
j_gene: TRBJ2-1
CDR3aa: CATSAGRASYNEQFF

v_gene: TRBV7-9
len: 14
j_gene: TRBJ2-1
CDR3aa: CASSLGVHDNEQFF

v_gene: TRBV6-6
len: 14
j_gene: TRBJ2-7
CDR3aa: CASSYSAQTYEQYF

v_gene: TRBV6-2/TRBV6-3
len: 18
j_gene: TRBJ2-5
CDR3aa: CASNTPGLAGGDTETQYF

v_gene: TRBV7-2
len: 18
j_gene: TRBJ2-7
CDR3aa: CASSEPIFGPPGSYEQYF

v_gene: TRBV4-2
len: 14
j_gene: TRBJ2-7
CDR3aa: CASSQDPQVGEQYF

v_gene: TRBV7-2
len: 14
j_gene: TRBJ1-2
CDR3aa: CASSLDIASNGYTF

v_gene: TRBV20-1
len: 15
j_gene: NA
CDR3aa: CSAGDALAGRHEQYF

v_gene: TRBV10-2
len: 13
j_gene: TRBJ2-1
CDR3aa: CASGLAGVDEQFF

v_gene: TRBV6-2/TRBV6-3
len: 13
j_gene: TRBJ2-7
CDR3aa: CASTLWGSYEQYF

v_gene: TRBV28
len: 16
j_gene: TRBJ2-5
CDR3aa: CASSLSTGVPQETQYF

v_gene: TRBV28
len: 15
j_gene: TRBJ1-2
CDR3aa: CASSSPLTANYGYTF

v_gene: TRBV15
len: 15
j_gene: TRBJ2-7
CDR3aa: CATSRDPGAEYEQYF

v_gene: TRBV20-1
len: 12
j_gene: NA
CDR3aa: CRVKGKGHEQYF